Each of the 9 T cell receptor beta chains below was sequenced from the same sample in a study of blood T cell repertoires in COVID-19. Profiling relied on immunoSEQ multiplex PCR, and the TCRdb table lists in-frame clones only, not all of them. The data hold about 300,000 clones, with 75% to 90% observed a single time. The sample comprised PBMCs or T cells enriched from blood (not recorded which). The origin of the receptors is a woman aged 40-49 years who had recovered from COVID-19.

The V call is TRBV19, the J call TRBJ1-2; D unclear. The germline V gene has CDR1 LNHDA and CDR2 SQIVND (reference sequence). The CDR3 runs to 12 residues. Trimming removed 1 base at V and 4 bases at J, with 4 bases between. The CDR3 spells CASSIASYGYTF. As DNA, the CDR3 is TGTGCCAGTAGTATAGCCTCCTATGGCTACACCTTC. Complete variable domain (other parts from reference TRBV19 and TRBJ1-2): DGGITQSPKYLFRKEGQNVTLSCEQNLNHDAMYWYRQDPGQGLRLIYYSQIVNDFQKGDIAEGYSVSREKKESFPLTVTSAQKNPTAFYLCASSIASYGYTFGSGTRLTVV.

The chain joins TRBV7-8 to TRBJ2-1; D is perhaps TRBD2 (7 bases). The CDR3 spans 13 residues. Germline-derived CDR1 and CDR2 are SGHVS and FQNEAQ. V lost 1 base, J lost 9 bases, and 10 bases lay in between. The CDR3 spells CASSLDREGEQFF. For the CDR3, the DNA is TGTGCCAGCAGCTTAGACAGGGAGGGTGAGCAGTTCTTC.

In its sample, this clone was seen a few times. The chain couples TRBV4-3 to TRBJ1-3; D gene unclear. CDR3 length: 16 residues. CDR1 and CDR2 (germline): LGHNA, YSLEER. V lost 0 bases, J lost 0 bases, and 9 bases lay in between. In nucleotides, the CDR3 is TGCGCCAGCAGCCAAGATCTGGCTGCCTCTGGAAACACCATATATTTT. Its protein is CASSQDLAASGNTIYF.

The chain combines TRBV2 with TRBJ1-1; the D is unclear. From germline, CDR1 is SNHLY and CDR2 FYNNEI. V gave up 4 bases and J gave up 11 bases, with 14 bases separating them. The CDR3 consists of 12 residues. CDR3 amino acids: CASSGTVVHAFF. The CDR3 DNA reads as TGTGCCAGCAGTGGAACAGTGGTTCATGCTTTCTTT.

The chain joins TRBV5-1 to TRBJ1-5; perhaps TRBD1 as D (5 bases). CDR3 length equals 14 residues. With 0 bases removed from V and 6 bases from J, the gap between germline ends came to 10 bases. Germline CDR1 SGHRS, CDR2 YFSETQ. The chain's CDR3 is CASSLEGRGQPQHF. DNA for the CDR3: TGCGCCAGCAGCTTGGAGGGGCGCGGTCAGCCCCAGCATTTT. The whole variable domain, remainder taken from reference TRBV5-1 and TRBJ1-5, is KAGVTQTPRYLIKTRGQQVTLSCSPISGHRSVSWYQQTPGQGLQFLFEYFSETQRNKGNFPGRFSGRQFSNSRSEMNVSTLELGDSALYLCASSLEGRGQPQHFGDGTRLSIL.

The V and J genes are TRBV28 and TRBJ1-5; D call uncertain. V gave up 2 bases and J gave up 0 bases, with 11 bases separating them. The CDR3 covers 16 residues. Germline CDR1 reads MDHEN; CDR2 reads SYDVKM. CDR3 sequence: CASSLGVSGSNQPQHF. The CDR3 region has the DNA TGTGCCAGCAGTTTAGGCGTCAGCGGTAGCAATCAGCCCCAGCATTTT.

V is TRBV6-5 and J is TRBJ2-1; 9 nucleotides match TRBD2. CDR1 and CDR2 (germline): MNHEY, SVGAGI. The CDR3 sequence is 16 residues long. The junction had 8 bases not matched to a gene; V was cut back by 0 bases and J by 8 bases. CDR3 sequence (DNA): TGTGCCAGCAGTTACTCGGGAGGCGGGAGGGGCTATGAGCAGTTCTTC. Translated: CASSYSGGGRGYEQFF.

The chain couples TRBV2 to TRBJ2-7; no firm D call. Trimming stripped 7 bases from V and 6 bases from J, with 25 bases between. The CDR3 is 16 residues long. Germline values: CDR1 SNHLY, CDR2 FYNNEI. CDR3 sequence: CASNQILVRRDSEQYF. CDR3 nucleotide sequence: TGTGCCAGCAACCAAATTCTGGTACGGAGAGATTCCGAGCAGTACTTC.

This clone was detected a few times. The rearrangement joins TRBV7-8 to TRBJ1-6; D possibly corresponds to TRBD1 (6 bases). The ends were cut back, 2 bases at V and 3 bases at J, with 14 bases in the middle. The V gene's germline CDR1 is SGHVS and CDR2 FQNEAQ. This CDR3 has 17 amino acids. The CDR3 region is CASSLFQGIIYNSPLHF. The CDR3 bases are TGTGCCAGCAGCTTATTCCAGGGGATCATCTATAATTCACCCCTCCACTTT. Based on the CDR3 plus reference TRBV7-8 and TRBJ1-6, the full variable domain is GAGVSQSPRYKVAKRGQDVALRCDPISGHVSLFWYQQALGQGPEFLTYFQNEAQLDKSGLPSDRFFAERPEGSVSTLKIQRTQQEDSAVYLCASSLFQGIIYNSPLHFGNGTRLTVT.